This is a list of T cell receptor beta chains from one sample in a study of response to subunit inactivated influenza vaccine. TCRdb re-called the RT-PCR reads through MiXCR, storing one row per CDR3 protein. Of 500,000 to 600,000 distinct CDR3 sequences in the sample, approximately 7.6% were seen once. The specimen comprised PBMCs from blood, sampled about 23 months after vaccination. Receptors originate from a man in his fifties or sixties who received an inactivated influenza vaccine. Both conserved end residues are part of each CDR3. A D gene is named only where the DNA matches it firmly. For some rows the clone size is stated as once, few or many, or as a class when expanded; others skip it.

j_call | v_call | clone_size | d_call | cdr3_aa | cdr3_nt
TRBJ2-1 | TRBV9 | once | . | CASSALELAQGEQFF | TGTGCCAGCAGCGCGTTAGAACTAGCCCAGGGTGAGCAGTTCTTC
TRBJ2-3 | TRBV3-1 | . | TRBD2 | CASSQLSGGLGDTQYF | TGTGCCAGCAGCCAGCTTAGCGGGGGGCTAGGAGATACGCAGTATTTT
TRBJ2-7 | TRBV5-5 | few | TRBD1 | CASSRRDSSYEQYF | TGTGCCAGCAGCCGCCGGGACAGCTCCTACGAGCAGTACTTC
TRBJ1-1 | TRBV6-5 | many | . | CASSYGPTGNTEAFF | TGTGCCAGCAGTTACGGCCCGACAGGGAACACTGAAGCTTTCTTT
TRBJ2-1 | TRBV5-1 | many | TRBD1 | CASSPPTQGVIIEQFF | TGCGCCAGCAGCCCACCGACCCAGGGGGTAATTATTGAGCAGTTCTTC
TRBJ2-1 | TRBV7-2 | many | . | CASSSYGGDHEQFF | TGTGCCAGCAGCTCTTACGGGGGAGATCATGAGCAGTTCTTC
TRBJ2-4 | TRBV29-1 | many | . | CSVGRDTNIQYF | TGCAGCGTTGGTCGGGACACCAACATTCAGTACTTC
TRBJ1-3 | TRBV20-1 | few | TRBD1 | CSARGDSSHGNTIYF | TGCAGTGCCAGAGGGGACAGCAGTCATGGAAACACCATATATTTT
TRBJ1-2 | TRBV11-2 | . | . | CASSLAGKGNYGYTF | TGTGCCAGCAGCTTAGCAGGGAAGGGGAACTATGGCTACACCTTC
TRBJ1-2 | TRBV28 | many | TRBD1 | CASRSGQNYGYTF | TGTGCCAGCAGGTCGGGACAGAACTATGGCTACACCTTC
TRBJ1-2 | TRBV20-1 | few | . | CSAERRDTYGYTF | TGCAGTGCCGAAAGAAGGGACACCTATGGCTACACCTTC
TRBJ1-1 | TRBV13 | . | . | CASNRITTVNTEAFF | TGTGCCAGCAACCGTATCACCACGGTGAACACTGAAGCTTTCTTT
TRBJ2-2 | TRBV20-1 | . | . | CSARASPGTGELFF | TGCAGTGCTAGAGCGAGTCCCGGCACCGGGGAGCTGTTTTTT
TRBJ2-1 | TRBV6-2/TRBV6-3 | few | TRBD2 | CASSYGGGVYNEQFF | TGTGCCAGCAGTTACGGCGGGGGGGTTTACAATGAGCAGTTCTTC
TRBJ1-1 | TRBV12-3/TRBV12-4 | . | TRBD1 | CASSPTQGATEAFF | TGTGCCAGCAGTCCAACTCAGGGGGCAACTGAAGCTTTCTTT
TRBJ1-5 | TRBV12-3/TRBV12-4 | . | . | CASNSGRKLNQPQHF | TGTGCCAGCAACTCGGGACGGAAGCTCAATCAGCCCCAGCATTTT
TRBJ2-7 | TRBV29-1 | many | TRBD1 | CSVDGTGGQVGAHEQYF | TGCAGCGTTGACGGGACAGGGGGCCAGGTAGGTGCCCACGAGCAGTACTTC
TRBJ1-4 | TRBV11-2 | many | TRBD1 | CASSPALRDRISTNEKLFF | TGTGCCAGCAGCCCCGCCCTTCGGGACAGAATATCAACTAATGAAAAACTGTTTTTT
TRBJ2-7 | TRBV14 | few | . | CASSEWGSSYEQYF | TGTGCCAGCAGCGAGTGGGGGTCGTCCTACGAGCAGTACTTC
TRBJ2-7 | TRBV28 | many | . | CASSLRGPGGYEQYF | TGTGCCAGCAGTTTGAGAGGCCCCGGAGGGTACGAGCAGTACTTC
TRBJ2-7 | TRBV3-1 | many | TRBD2 | CASSQSLAGAREQYF | TGTGCCAGCAGCCAGAGCCTAGCGGGAGCTCGCGAGCAGTACTTC
TRBJ1-6 | TRBV6-1 | . | . | CASRDVRNSPLHF | TGTGCCAGCCGGGATGTTAGAAATTCACCCCTCCACTTT
TRBJ1-1 | TRBV21-1 | . | . | CASSTLLIRQADTEAFF | TGTGCCAGCAGCACACTTCTAATTAGACAGGCAGACACTGAAGCTTTCTTT
TRBJ1-2 | TRBV6-1 | few | . | CASSDTSYGYTF | TGTGCCAGCAGTGACACTTCCTATGGCTACACCTTC
TRBJ2-3 | TRBV11-2 | . | . | CASSPGRAGKVRGTDTQYF | TGTGCCAGCAGCCCAGGCCGGGCAGGGAAGGTCCGGGGCACAGATACGCAGTATTTT
TRBJ2-1 | TRBV5-4 | many | TRBD2 | CASSLSGLAGVPSYNEQFF | TGTGCCAGCAGCTTATCGGGACTAGCGGGAGTCCCATCCTACAATGAGCAGTTCTTC
TRBJ1-1 | TRBV4-2 | many | TRBD1 | CASSQYPGGPEAFF | TGTGCCAGCAGCCAATACCCAGGGGGTCCTGAAGCTTTCTTT
TRBJ1-2 | TRBV19 | few | . | CASSPRTGAGYTF | TGTGCCAGTAGTCCCCGGACGGGGGCCGGCTACACCTTC
TRBJ2-1 | TRBV12-3/TRBV12-4 | . | . | CANGAYNEQFF | TGTGCCAACGGAGCCTACAATGAGCAGTTCTTC
TRBJ2-1 | TRBV7-6 | . | . | CASSLELWTAYNEQFF | TGTGCCAGCAGCTTAGAGTTATGGACAGCGTACAATGAGCAGTTCTTC
TRBJ1-2 | TRBV7-9 | . | . | CASSLGRDTYGYTF | TGTGCCAGCAGCTTAGGCCGGGACACCTATGGCTACACCTTC
TRBJ2-7 | TRBV6-1 | . | . | CASSRRASRQFSYEQYF | TGTGCCAGCAGTCGACGGGCGTCGAGACAGTTCTCTTACGAGCAGTACTTC
TRBJ1-1 | TRBV7-2 | few | . | CASTWGGTNTEAFF | TGTGCCAGCACCTGGGGGGGGACGAACACTGAAGCTTTCTTT
TRBJ2-5 | TRBV5-1 | . | TRBD1 | CASTRDRATQETQYF | TGCGCCAGCACCCGGGACAGGGCTACCCAAGAGACCCAGTACTTC
TRBJ2-7 | TRBV5-1 | few | . | CASSLGDNSYEQYF | TGCGCCAGCAGCTTGGGGGACAACTCCTACGAGCAGTACTTC
TRBJ2-1 | TRBV27 | . | . | CASRPRASYNEQFF | TGTGCCAGCAGACCGAGGGCGTCCTACAATGAGCAGTTCTTC
TRBJ2-4 | TRBV5-1 | . | TRBD1 | CASSLGLLPGQGFSKNIQYF | TGCGCCAGCAGCTTGGGATTACTTCCGGGACAGGGGTTTTCCAAAAACATTCAGTACTTC
TRBJ2-1 | TRBV27 | many | . | CASSLGRRYNEQFF | TGTGCCAGCAGTTTGGGGCGAAGATACAATGAGCAGTTCTTC
TRBJ1-2 | TRBV24-1 | few | . | CATSDSRESGYTF | TGTGCCACCAGTGACTCTCGGGAGAGCGGCTACACCTTC
TRBJ2-3 | TRBV28 | many | TRBD2 | CASTEASGNTDTQYF | TGTGCCAGCACGGAGGCTAGCGGGAACACAGATACGCAGTATTTT
TRBJ2-7 | TRBV4-3 | few | TRBD2 | CASSQVRGSRYEQYF | TGCGCCAGCAGCCAAGTGCGGGGGTCTAGATACGAGCAGTACTTC
TRBJ2-1 | TRBV24-1 | few | TRBD1 | CATSDLDRGNEQFF | TGTGCCACCAGTGATTTGGACAGGGGCAATGAGCAGTTCTTC
TRBJ1-1 | TRBV30 | many | . | CAWSVAVNTEAFF | TGTGCCTGGAGTGTTGCGGTGAACACTGAAGCTTTCTTT
TRBJ2-3 | TRBV11-1 | few | . | CASSFYSGSDTQYF | TGTGCCAGCAGCTTCTATAGTGGGTCAGATACGCAGTATTTT
TRBJ2-2 | TRBV7-9 | few | . | CASTTPRTGELFF | TGTGCCAGCACTACACCAAGGACCGGGGAGCTGTTTTTT
TRBJ2-7 | TRBV20-1 | many | TRBD1 | CSAVNPGTGVEQYF | TGCAGTGCTGTTAATCCCGGGACAGGGGTCGAGCAGTACTTC
TRBJ2-3 | TRBV6-5 | few | . | CASSWGQRLTDTQYF | TGTGCCAGCAGTTGGGGACAACGACTCACAGATACGCAGTATTTT
TRBJ1-2 | TRBV28 | few | TRBD1 | CANRGKTGGLFYGYTF | TGTGCCAACCGTGGGAAAACAGGGGGTCTCTTCTATGGCTACACCTTC
TRBJ1-6 | TRBV5-1 | . | TRBD1 | CASSETGQNNSPLHF | TGCGCCAGCAGCGAGACGGGACAGAATAATTCACCCCTCCACTTT
TRBJ2-3 | TRBV5-1 | many | TRBD2 | CASSLALSGDTDTQYF | TGCGCCAGCAGCTTGGCCCTCAGCGGGGACACAGATACGCAGTATTTT
TRBJ2-1 | TRBV7-6 | many | . | CASSLAAWNYNEQFF | TGTGCCAGCAGCTTAGCGGCGTGGAATTACAATGAGCAGTTCTTC
TRBJ2-5 | TRBV20-1 | few | . | CSARDMVDQETQYF | TGCAGTGCTAGAGATATGGTAGACCAAGAGACCCAGTACTTC
TRBJ2-7 | TRBV11-2 | once | TRBD2 | CASSWATSGYEQYF | TGTGCCAGCAGCTGGGCGACTAGCGGATACGAGCAGTACTTC
TRBJ1-1 | TRBV20-1 | few | TRBD1 | CSATRQGRQAFF | TGCAGTGCAACCCGACAGGGGCGGCAAGCTTTCTTT
TRBJ2-1 | TRBV5-4 | . | . | CASSLGRKAHNEQFF | TGTGCCAGCAGCTTGGGAAGGAAAGCCCACAATGAGCAGTTCTTC
TRBJ2-2 | TRBV11-2 | . | . | CASSLSLPGELFF | TGTGCCAGCAGCTTATCGTTGCCCGGGGAGCTGTTTTTT
TRBJ2-1 | TRBV6-1 | . | . | CAGGVGSSYNEQFF | TGTGCCGGAGGCGTTGGCAGCTCCTACAATGAGCAGTTCTTC
TRBJ2-5 | TRBV4-1 | . | . | CASSLISTKESQYF | TGCGCCAGCAGCCTAATCTCGACTAAAGAGAGCCAGTACTTC